This T cell receptor beta chain was identified in a study of T cells in Graves' hyperthyroidism and ophthalmopathy. Notes on the study in general: A median roughly six months before onset, the model predicted ophthalmopathy. Blood shared most expanded thyroid clonotypes above 0.001.

The CDR3 consists of 15 residues. The germline V gene encodes CDR1 SGHVS and CDR2 FNYEAQ. The V end was cut by 1 base, the J end by 0 bases, with 7 bases between. Clinicians diagnosed patients from clinical symptoms, serum thyroxine and TRAb, thyroid ultrasound and orbital computed tomography. Fresh peripheral blood, 9.5 to 10 ml of it, supplied the PBMCs. The table lists this clonotype with a few counts. The target antigen is unknown. RNA transcripts served as the template for amplifying TCR beta CDR3 regions. Carried out on the TCR CDR3, a first-round RT-PCR used the HTBI primer set. TCRdb itself ran the multiplex PCR reads through MiXCR, one entry per CDR3 protein. Among a few hundred thousand distinct CDR3 sequences listed, approximately 13% were seen once.

The rearrangement links TRBV7-6 to TRBJ2-1; no clear D gene. This sequence originates from a man younger than 45 with Graves' hyperthyroidism that later progressed to Graves' ophthalmopathy. The source material was blood. CDR3 coding DNA: TGTGCCAGCAGCTTAGAGGCAAACTCCTACAATGAGCAGTTCTTC. Amino acid sequence: CASSLEANSYNEQFF.